Here is one T cell receptor beta chain with its context. These data are taken from a study of blood T cells in healthy people across ages. This CDR3 has 15 amino acids. In germline, CDR1 is LNHNV, CDR2 YYDKDF (reference sequence). Trimming shortened V by 1 base and J by 7 bases, and 17 bases separated the two germline ends. PCR was performed a second time for about 6 to 12 cycles using a sample-barcoded 5' primer and a J-beta primer mix. From the 5' RACE reads, TCRdb called clonotypes with MiXCR, one entry per CDR3 protein. The table lists over a million distinct CDR3 sequences, around 43% of them singletons.

This receptor was identified in a woman aged 60-75 years in good health. V and J are TRBV15 and TRBJ2-7; no reliable D call. Sequenced material: blood. The chain's CDR3 is CATSRALTEYNEQYF. CDR3 nucleotides: TGTGCCACCAGCAGAGCTTTAACGGAGTACAATGAGCAGTACTTC.